One sample yielded the 10 T cell receptor gamma chains listed below, sequenced in a study of Vδ1+ human thymocytes. Their antigens remain unidentified. Study-wide findings and caveats: Highly polyclonal TRG and TRD repertoires with Gaussian CDR3 length distributions appeared in thymus.

The template was reverse-transcribed extracted RNA. CDR3 amplicons came from multiplex PCR with pooled V-gene forward and constant-region reverse primers. TCRdb fed the multiplex PCR reads to CATT. This table has 20,000 to 25,000 gamma-chain clones, around 15% appearing once. The sample comprised Vdelta1+ gamma-delta thymocytes from the thymus. Subset specified: FACS-sorted CD3+ TCRalphabeta- TCRVdelta1+ TCRVdelta2- thymocytes. The receptors were sampled from a child under three years old who had congenital heart surgery.

A few counts support this clone. The sample has other DNA sequences that encode this CDR3 too. This chain joins TRGV2 and TRGJ1 or TRGJ2. Losses at the gene ends were 0 bases for V and 3 bases for J; bases not matched to a gene: 5. CDR3 length: 14 amino acids. Germline V gene lookup returns CDR1 EGSNGY and CDR2 YDSYNSKV. The CDR3 region is CATWDGPSYYKKLF. In nucleotides, the CDR3 is TGTGCCACCTGGGACGGGCCGTCTTATTATAAGAAACTCTTT.

The V and J genes are TRGV3 and TRGJP2. The ends lost 1 base at V and 5 bases at J; junction bases unmatched: 7. Germline V gene lookup returns CDR1 VTNTFY and CDR2 YDVSTARD (reference sequence). The CDR3 runs to 15 residues. As DNA, the CDR3 is TGTGCCACCTGGGACAGATCCCGAAGTGATTGGATCAAGACGTTT. Encoded protein: CATWDRSRSDWIKTF.

J is TRGJ1 or TRGJ2 and V is TRGV4. Per the germline V gene, CDR1 is EGSTGY and CDR2 is YDSYTSSV. With V trimmed by 1 base and J by 8 bases, 11 bases remained unmatched. The CDR3 covers 14 residues. The CDR3 here is CATWDGTSEDKKLF. The DNA of the CDR3 is TGTGCCACCTGGGATGGTACTAGTGAGGATAAGAAACTCTTT.

This clone was observed a few times. One end of the junction fails to match germline, which may point to a read error. The chain combines TRGV4 with TRGJ1 or TRGJ2. The CDR3 is 11 residues long. Germline CDR1 is EGSTGY and CDR2 is YDSYTSSV. The CDR3 here is CATWNGLGKLF. The CDR3 region has the DNA TGTGCCACCTGGAATGGGCTGGGGAAACTCTTT.

This clone is judged medium-sized. The V and J genes are TRGV5 and TRGJ1 or TRGJ2. This CDR3 region has 12 residues. Unmatched junction bases numbered 3, after V lost 0 bases and J lost 7 bases. Germline V lookup: CDR1 VINAFY, CDR2 YDVSNSKD. The CDR3 loop reads CATWDRRYKKLF. Here the CDR3 DNA reads TGTGCCACCTGGGACAGGCGCTATAAGAAACTCTTT.

V gene TRGV4 combines with J gene TRGJ1 or TRGJ2. In germline, CDR1 is EGSTGY, CDR2 YDSYTSSV. The CDR3 extends over 15 amino acids. V was clipped by 3 bases and J by 0 bases; unmatched bases: 8. Here the CDR3 DNA reads TGTGCCACCTGGGATAGCCCCTGGAATTATTATAAGAAACTCTTT. Protein sequence: CATWDSPWNYYKKLF.

The gene calls are TRGV9 and TRGJ1 or TRGJ2. The junction had 10 bases not matched to a gene; V was cut back by 3 bases and J by 2 bases. The V gene's germline CDR1 is GITISATS and CDR2 ISYDGTV (reference sequence). This CDR3 is 15 amino acids long. The CDR3 is CALWETPDYYYKKLF. Here the CDR3 DNA reads TGTGCCTTGTGGGAGACGCCCGACTATTATTATAAGAAACTCTTT.

Concerning this clone itself: This may come from a read error, since a much larger clone is one base off. V is TRGV2 and J is TRGJ1 or TRGJ2. Germline CDR1 is EGSNGY and CDR2 is YDSYNSKV. V trimming: 3 bases; J trimming: 4 bases; junction bases outside the gene matches: 6. This CDR3 comprises 13 residues. This CDR3 is CATWDRSYYKKLF. The CDR3 DNA reads as TGTGCCACCTGGGACAGGTCCTATTATAAGAAACTCTTT.

As regards this clone: Other DNA sequences from this sample encode an identical CDR3 as well. V gene TRGV3 combines with J gene TRGJP2. Germline V gene sequence: CDR1 VTNTFY, CDR2 YDVSTARD (reference sequence). The J segment lost 4 bases and the V segment lost 0 bases, leaving 5 bases of the junction unmatched. The CDR3 contains 15 residues. CDR3 DNA sequence: TGTGCCACCTGGGACAGGCCAGATAGTGATTGGATCAAGACGTTT. Amino acid sequence: CATWDRPDSDWIKTF.

A remark on this clone: Other DNA sequences from this sample encode an identical CDR3 as well. The gene calls are TRGV9 and TRGJ1 or TRGJ2. Germline lookup yields CDR1 GITISATS and CDR2 ISYDGTV (reference sequence). The CDR3 covers 10 residues. Trimming at V came to 4 bases and at J to 10 bases, leaving 4 bases not matched to a gene. CDR3 loop: CALWEPKKLF. CDR3 coding DNA: TGTGCCTTGTGGGAACCCAAGAAACTCTTT.